This TCR beta chain was retrieved from a study of cytomegalovirus exposure and HLA in healthy donors. Study-level points and caveats: Cytomegalovirus-associated TCR beta chains were listed, numbering approximately 150.

The data were produced by immunoSEQ multiplex PCR, yet TCRdb's version contains in-frame clones alone and is incomplete. The repertoire has roughly 250,000 clones, approximately 86% of them found once; the top ten carry 0.95% to 1.5%. A word on this clone: What it binds is unknown.

The CDR3 is made up of 14 amino acids. V shed 0 bases and J 2 bases; nucleotides not matched to a gene: 2. Germline loops: CDR1 SGHDT, CDR2 YYEEEE. This chain uses TRBV5-6 with TRBJ2-7, with 7 bases matching TRBD2. Sequenced sample: PBMCs. The TCR comes from a woman in her 30s in good health and CMV-seropositive. The DNA for the CDR3 is TGTGCCAGCAGCTTGGAGCGGGGAGCCTACGAGCAGTACTTC. Its translation is CASSLERGAYEQYF.